This T cell receptor (beta chain) was sequenced during a study of blood T cells in healthy people across ages (dated by TCRdb to the mid-2010s). With respect to the entire study: In model experiments, template switching captured about one uniquely barcoded TCR beta cDNA molecule for every two T cells. The study measured age-related changes in TCR beta repertoire diversity using deep sequencing normalized with unique cDNA molecular identifiers. The donors were split into four age groups: young (average 16 years), middle-aged (roughly 40), aged (roughly 65) and long-lived (roughly 80). Donors of different ages were randomly distributed across sequencing lanes to avoid experimental bias. Using the same blood draw, the study looked at two additional independent replicas of 1 million unique cDNA reads for two donors, one aged 18 to 30 and the other aged 80 or older.

Libraries were built with 5' RACE. A second PCR of roughly 7 to 12 cycles was run with a J-beta primer mix and a sample-barcoded 5' primer. A template-switch 5' adaptor carrying 12 random nucleotides introduced a unique molecular identifier onto each TCR beta cDNA molecule. Each sample yielded at least 3 million CDR3-containing paired-end reads. First-strand cDNA synthesis was performed from all RNA using the Mint cDNA synthesis kit, with priming by a TRBC-specific oligonucleotide. After uracil-DNA glycosylase treatment, a first 18-cycle PCR used universal primers M1SS and BC2_uni_R on all cDNA. The published analysis was carried out like this. For normalization, 1 million high-quality reads were randomly selected from each sample, with every read carrying a distinct molecular identifier. Reads sharing molecular identifiers were discarded rather than binned into consensus sequences. MiTCR, run with a Q25 quality threshold and the strictest error-elimination algorithm, handled CDR3 identification, clonotype clustering and error correction. A nonparametric unseen species model using Euler transformation provided a lower-bound estimate of total TCR beta diversity. The public reads were reanalyzed by TCRdb: fastp trimming at Q25, MiXCR alignment, in-frame beta chains only. Rows with a matching CDR3 protein are joined into one entry that keeps the most common DNA and genes. The V and J calls follow TCRdb's processing rather than the paper's. For this sample there are approximately 1,700,000 distinct CDR3 sequences; approximately 40% appear just once. The ten largest clones take up roughly 23% of the sample.

What the authors observed across the whole study: Observed TCR beta diversity per million T cells fell roughly linearly with age, and a significant reduction was already apparent by age around 36. There was a strong correlation between observed TCR beta diversity and the percentage of naive T cells measured by flow cytometry. Because profiling used bulk unsorted PBMCs, naive and antigen-experienced compartments could not be compared conclusively. Because the CMV infection status of the donors was unknown, age-related changes in expanded clonotypes may potentially have been confounded. Estimates of total diversity based on one million sequenced T cells were considered lower bounds and underestimates. Compared with the aged group, the long-lived group had more naive CD4+ T cells, fewer expanded clones and increased TCR diversity, suggesting age selection.

Worth noting for this clonotype: This clone's antigen is unknown. The junction departs from the called germline gene at one end, perhaps through a read error.

Inclusive of the bounding cysteine and phenylalanine, the CDR3 is 12 residues long. Just CDR3 DNA is preserved here, 36 bases in frame from base 1. In the germline V gene, CDR1 corresponds to SGHRS and CDR2 to YFSETQ. Donors were a few dozen systemically healthy Caucasian individuals from Russia aged roughly 6 to 90 years. Each donor gave around 9.5 milliliters of peripheral blood, collected into EDTA-treated Vacutainer tubes. Ficoll-Paque density-gradient centrifugation was used to isolate PBMCs, with at least 7 million obtained per sample. Total RNA was extracted from PBMCs with Trizol reagent, with at least 5.5 micrograms obtained per sample. The percentages of naive CD45RAhigh/CD27high T cells were determined by flow cytometry on a PBMC aliquot from every donor.

This receptor was obtained from a human donor in good health. The chain joins TRBV5-1 to TRBJ2-7, with no reliable assignment of the D segment. The sequenced material came from blood. The nucleotides are TGCGCCAGCAGCCAAGTTTCCTACAAGCAGTACTTC. The resulting protein is CASSQVSYKQYF.